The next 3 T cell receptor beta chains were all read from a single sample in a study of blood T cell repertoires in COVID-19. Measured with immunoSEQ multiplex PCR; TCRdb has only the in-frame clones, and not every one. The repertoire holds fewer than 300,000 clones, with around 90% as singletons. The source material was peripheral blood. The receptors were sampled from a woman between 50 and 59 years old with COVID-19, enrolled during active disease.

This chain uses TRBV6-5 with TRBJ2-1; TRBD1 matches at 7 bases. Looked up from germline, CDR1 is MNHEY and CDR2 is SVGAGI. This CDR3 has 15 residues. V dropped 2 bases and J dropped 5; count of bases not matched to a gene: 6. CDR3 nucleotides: TGTGCCAGCAGTTACACTGACAGGGTGAACAATGAGCAGTTCTTC. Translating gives CASSYTDRVNNEQFF.

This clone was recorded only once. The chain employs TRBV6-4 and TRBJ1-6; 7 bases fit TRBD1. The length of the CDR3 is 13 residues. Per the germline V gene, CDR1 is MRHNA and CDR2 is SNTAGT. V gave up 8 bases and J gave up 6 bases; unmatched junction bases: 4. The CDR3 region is CASPGTANSPLHF. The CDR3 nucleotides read TGTGCCAGCCCGGGGACAGCTAATTCACCCCTCCACTTT.

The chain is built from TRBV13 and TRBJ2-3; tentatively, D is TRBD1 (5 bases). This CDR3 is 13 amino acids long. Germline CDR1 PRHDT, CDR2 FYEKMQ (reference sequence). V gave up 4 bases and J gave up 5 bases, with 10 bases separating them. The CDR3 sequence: CASSYRQGDTQYF. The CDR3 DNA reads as TGTGCCAGCAGCTACAGGCAGGGAGATACGCAGTATTTT.